This TCR beta chain was captured by sequencing in a study of blood T cell repertoires in COVID-19. Whole-study context: Acute and convalescent COVID-19 samples came from the United States, Italy and Spain. In each case, the material was cDNA or gDNA derived from T cells, B-cell-depleted T cells, or PBMCs.

Per the germline V gene, CDR1 is LGHNT and CDR2 is FRNRAP. This CDR3 region has 14 residues. Trimming took off 1 base at V and 1 base at J, with 7 bases between the two ends. How the authors handled the data: Reference gene primers were amplified, and this amplification served to estimate nucleated cell counts. The assay was immunoSEQ multiplex PCR, and TCRdb's table has in-frame clones only and misses some. The V and J calls and the clone size are those of that table, but D and trimming were determined from the DNA. The sample holds roughly 250,000 clones, 70% to 90% seen once. This TCR came from a woman aged 40 to 50 with acute or convalescent COVID-19. The V call is TRBV12-5, the J call TRBJ1-1, with a tentative D call TRBD1 (5 bases). The specimen sequenced was peripheral blood. CDR3 in amino acids: CASGLARANTEAFF. The CDR3 region has the DNA TGTGCTAGTGGTTTGGCCAGGGCGAACACTGAAGCTTTCTTT.